This T cell receptor (beta chain) is drawn from a study of T cell responses to AZD1222 COVID-19 vaccine. Study-wide results and limits: Regions 160-218 and 743-854 dominated among vaccine-associated CD4 TCRs spanning spike. The study sampled repertoires only after the peak T cell response. With two AZD1222 doses given, Spike-specific TCR breadth and depth both rose.

Sequenced by immunoSEQ multiplex PCR; TCRdb stores in-frame clones only, minus some. The sample consists of about 78,000 clones, 70% to 85% of them appearing once. A word on this clone: Its antigen is not known.

The clonotype originates from an adult in good health. The source was peripheral blood, collected on day 0 of AZD1222 vaccination.

Here the CDR3 DNA reads TGTGCCAGCAGTCAGCGGTTTACGACAGATACGCAGTATTTT. Translation gives CASSQRFTTDTQYF. V usage is TRBV6-2 or TRBV6-3 and J usage is TRBJ2-3; D is perhaps TRBD2 (5 bases). The V gene lost 5 bases and the J gene lost 3 bases, with 12 bases spanning the gap. The CDR3 runs 14 residues. Per germline, CDR1 MNHEY and CDR2 SVGEGT.